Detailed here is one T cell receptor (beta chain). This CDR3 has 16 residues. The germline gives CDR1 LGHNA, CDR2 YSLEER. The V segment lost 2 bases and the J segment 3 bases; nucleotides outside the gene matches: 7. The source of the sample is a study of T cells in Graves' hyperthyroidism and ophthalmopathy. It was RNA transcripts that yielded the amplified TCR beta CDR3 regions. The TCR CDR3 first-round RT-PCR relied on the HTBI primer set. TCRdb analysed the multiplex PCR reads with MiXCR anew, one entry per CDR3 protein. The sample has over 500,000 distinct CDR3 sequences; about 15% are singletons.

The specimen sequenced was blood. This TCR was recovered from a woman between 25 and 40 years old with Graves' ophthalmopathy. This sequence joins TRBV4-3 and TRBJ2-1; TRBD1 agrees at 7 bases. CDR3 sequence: CASSQSLGGLYNEQFF. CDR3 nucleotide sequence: TGCGCCAGCAGCCAATCGTTAGGGGGCCTCTACAATGAGCAGTTCTTC.